This T cell receptor beta chain was identified during a study of blood T cell repertoires in COVID-19. About the research overall: The samples span acute and convalescent COVID-19 from the United States, Italy and Spain. Sources were T cells, B-cell-depleted T cells, or PBMCs; the material itself was cDNA or gDNA.

Original analysis: Amplification from reference gene primers served as the basis for estimated nucleated cell counts. Libraries were prepared by immunoSEQ multiplex PCR; TCRdb keeps only in-frame clonotypes and omits some of them. V, J and clone size are taken as reported in that table, and D and trimming were inferred from the DNA itself. Here the sample spans some 200,000 clones, around 82% being singletons. This CDR3 is 16 amino acids long. CDR1 and CDR2 from the germline V gene are MDHEN and SYDVKM. V lost 8 bases to trimming and J lost 2 bases, with 21 bases between them. The chain employs TRBV28 and TRBJ1-1, with a weak D call TRBD1 (5 bases). The TCR was taken from a young woman who had recovered from COVID-19. The sequenced sample was peripheral blood. The CDR3 DNA follows: TGTGCCAGCCCCCCGGGGGGAAAATGGCCAAACACTGAAGCTTTCTTT. Protein: CASPPGGKWPNTEAFF.